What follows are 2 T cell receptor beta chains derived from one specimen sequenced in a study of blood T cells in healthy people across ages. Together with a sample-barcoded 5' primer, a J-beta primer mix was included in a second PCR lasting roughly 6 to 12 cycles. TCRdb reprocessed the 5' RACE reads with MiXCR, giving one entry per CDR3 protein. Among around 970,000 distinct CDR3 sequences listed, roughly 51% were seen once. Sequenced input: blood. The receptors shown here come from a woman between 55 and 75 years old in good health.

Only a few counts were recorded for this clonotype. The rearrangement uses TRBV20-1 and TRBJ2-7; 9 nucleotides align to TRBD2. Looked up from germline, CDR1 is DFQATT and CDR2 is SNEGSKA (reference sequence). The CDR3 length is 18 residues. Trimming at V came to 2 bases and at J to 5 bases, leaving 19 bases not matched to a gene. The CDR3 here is CSARRRSSGNILGDEQYF. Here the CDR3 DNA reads TGCAGTGCTAGAAGAAGGTCTAGCGGGAACATACTGGGGGACGAGCAGTACTTC.

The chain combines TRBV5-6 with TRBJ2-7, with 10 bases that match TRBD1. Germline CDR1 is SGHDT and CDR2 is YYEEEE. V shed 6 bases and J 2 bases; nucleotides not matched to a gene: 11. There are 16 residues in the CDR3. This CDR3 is CASTSGTGDRAYEQYF. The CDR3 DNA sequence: TGTGCCAGCACCTCCGGGACAGGGGATCGAGCCTACGAGCAGTACTTC.